Each of the 15 T cell receptor beta chains below was sequenced from the same sample in a study of T cells after yellow fever vaccination. TCRdb re-derived calls from the 5' RACE reads in MiXCR, one entry per CDR3 protein. This table holds some 240,000 distinct CDR3 sequences, about 3% found once. The source material was CD4+ T cells sorted from PBMCs, sampled 10 days after the yellow fever booster vaccination. These receptors originate from a man younger than 35 who received the YFV17D yellow fever vaccine.

This clonotype was recorded a few times. The rearrangement joins TRBV6-6 to TRBJ2-3, with D unclear. Germline V gene sequence: CDR1 MNHNY, CDR2 SVGAGI (reference sequence). Trimming cost V 2 bases and J 2 bases, with 11 bases left between them. The CDR3 has 15 amino acids. CDR3 bases: TGTGCCAGCAGTTACAAGTCTGGGCTCACAGATACGCAGTATTTT. Translation: CASSYKSGLTDTQYF.

The CDR3 is CSANGMGQGSPNEQFF. In DNA, the CDR3 is TGCAGTGCTAACGGGATGGGGCAGGGGTCGCCCAATGAGCAGTTCTTC. V usage is TRBV20-1 and J usage is TRBJ2-1; weak D call: TRBD1 (6 bases). The CDR3 is made up of 16 amino acids. Germline V gene lookup returns CDR1 DFQATT and CDR2 SNEGSKA (reference sequence). Trimming took off 4 bases at V and 6 bases at J, with 22 bases between the two ends.

This clonotype was detected ten times or more. This chain links TRBV18 with TRBJ2-2; D not resolved. CDR1 and CDR2 from the germline V gene are KGHSH and LQKENI. There are 16 residues in the CDR3. V lost 0 bases, J lost 1 base, and 9 bases lay in between. The CDR3 reads CASSPPNSQNTGELFF. CDR3 sequence (DNA): TGTGCCAGCTCACCACCGAACTCTCAGAACACCGGGGAGCTGTTTTTT.

This clonotype turned up a few times. The rearrangement joins TRBV7-2 to TRBJ1-3, with unresolved D. Trimming stripped 1 base from V and 0 bases from J, with 7 bases between. CDR1 SGHTA and CDR2 FQGNSA come from the germline V gene. The length of the CDR3 is 15 residues. The CDR3 loop is CASSLEVNSGNTIYF. The CDR3 bases are TGTGCCAGCAGCTTAGAAGTCAACTCTGGAAACACCATATATTTT. Complete variable domain (other parts from reference TRBV7-2 and TRBJ1-3): GAGVSQSPSNKVTEKGKDVELRCDPISGHTALYWYRQSLGQGLEFLIYFQGNSAPDKSGLPSDRFSAERTGGSVSTLTIQRTQQEDSAVYLCASSLEVNSGNTIYFGEGSWLTVV.

This clonotype was found many times. The V call is TRBV7-9, the J call TRBJ2-7, with D perhaps TRBD1 (6 bases). This CDR3 comprises 13 residues. V lost 4 bases and J lost 9, with 16 bases in between. CDR1 and CDR2 from the germline V gene are SEHNR and FQNEAQ (reference sequence). CDR3 region: CASSSWRKTGQYF. The CDR3 DNA sequence: TGTGCCAGCAGCTCGTGGAGGAAGACAGGGCAGTACTTC.

This clonotype came up many times. The chain carries TRBV7-9 and TRBJ2-7; 7 nucleotides agree with TRBD1. Germline V gene lookup returns CDR1 SEHNR and CDR2 FQNEAQ (reference sequence). The ends lost 3 bases at V and 0 bases at J; junction bases unmatched: 2. The CDR3 runs to 14 residues. The CDR3, as DNA: TGTGCCAGCAGCTTCACAGGGGCCTCCTACGAGCAGTACTTC. It encodes CASSFTGASYEQYF.

J is TRBJ2-5 and V is TRBV29-1; maybe TRBD2 (5 bases). Germline V lookup: CDR1 SQVTM, CDR2 ANQGSEA. The V end was cut by 7 bases, the J end by 5 bases, with 14 bases between. CDR3 size: 12 residues. DNA of the CDR3: TGCAGCGCCCTCCGCCCGGGGGAGACCCAGTACTTC. Translating it yields CSALRPGETQYF.

This clonotype came up many times. The chain couples TRBV6-1 to TRBJ2-3; 7 bases map to TRBD2. The CDR3 runs to 13 residues. The V and J ends lost 8 bases and 5 bases, in that order; junction bases with no gene match: 7. Looked up from germline, CDR1 is MNHNS and CDR2 is SASEGT. CDR3 loop: CASSWGGRDTQYF. CDR3 nucleotide sequence: TGTGCCAGCTCTTGGGGGGGGAGAGATACGCAGTATTTT.

This clonotype was counted many times. V and J are TRBV9 and TRBJ1-2; the D gene is possibly TRBD1 (6 bases). There are 12 residues in the CDR3. The germline V and J ends were trimmed by 4 bases and 6 bases, with 10 bases remaining between them. The V gene's germline CDR1 is SGDLS and CDR2 YYNGEE. CDR3 sequence: CASSPRTDGYTF. The DNA of the CDR3 is TGTGCCAGCAGCCCAAGGACAGATGGCTACACCTTC.

The chain uses TRBV5-1 and TRBJ2-1; D not resolved. V was clipped by 2 bases and J by 7 bases, with 10 bases between them. This CDR3 is built from 13 residues. CDR1 and CDR2 from the germline V gene are SGHRS and YFSETQ. The CDR3 bases are TGCGCCAGCAGCTTAGGATATGAGAATGAGCAGTTCTTC. Its translation: CASSLGYENEQFF.

This clonotype was found many times. This chain joins TRBV4-3 and TRBJ2-5; D possibly corresponds to TRBD1 (7 bases). V was shortened by 1 base and J by 4 bases, with 13 bases between the two germline ends. The CDR3 totals 15 residues. CDR1 is LGHNA and CDR2 is YSLEER in the germline V gene. The CDR3 DNA is TGCGCCAGCAGCCAAGTTGGGCAGGGGGGAGAGACCCAGTACTTC. This encodes CASSQVGQGGETQYF.

In this sample, this clonotype turned up many times. This chain uses TRBV11-3 with TRBJ2-1; possible D gene TRBD2, 7 bases. The CDR3 is 13 residues long. The V gene's germline CDR1 is SGHNT and CDR2 YENEEA. V lost 3 bases and J 9 bases, leaving 12 bases between the germline ends. The CDR3, as DNA: TGTGCCAGCAGCTTGAACAGGGAGGGTGAGCAGTTCTTC. It yields the protein CASSLNREGEQFF. Using reference TRBV11-3 and TRBJ2-1 for the parts outside the CDR3, the full variable domain is EAGVVQSPRYKIIEKKQPVAFWCNPISGHNTLYWYLQNLGQGPELLIRYENEEAVDDSQLPKDRFSAERLKGVDSTLKIQPAELGDSAVYLCASSLNREGEQFFGPGTRLTVL.

This clonotype has a count of ten or more. V and J are TRBV10-3 and TRBJ1-2; no definite D call. The CDR3 is 15 residues long. CDR1 is ENHRY and CDR2 is SYGVKD in the germline V gene. V lost 0 bases and J 8 bases, leaving 16 bases between the germline ends. Here the CDR3 DNA reads TGTGCCATCAGTGAGTCGGAGGACCGTACGAGGGGCTACACCTTC. It specifies CAISESEDRTRGYTF.

In its sample, this clonotype was seen many times. J is TRBJ2-1 and V is TRBV3-1; TRBD1 matches at 8 bases. Germline lookup yields CDR1 LGHDT and CDR2 YNNKEL (reference sequence). The CDR3 is 14 amino acids. After removal of 4 bases from V and 8 bases from J, the junction contained 7 bases not matched to a gene. CDR3 sequence reads: CASSPGTGPDEQFF. The CDR3 DNA reads as TGTGCCAGCAGCCCCGGGACAGGCCCCGATGAGCAGTTCTTC.

The table lists this clonotype with a few counts. V gene TRBV4-1 combines with J gene TRBJ2-2; no reliable D call. CDR3 size: 16 residues. The V gene lost 0 bases and the J gene lost 6 bases, with 14 bases spanning the gap. CDR1 is MGHRA and CDR2 is YSYEKL in the germline V gene. The CDR3 DNA reads as TGCGCCAGCAGCCAAGATGGGCGCCCTCGGGCCGGGGAGCTGTTTTTT. Translation: CASSQDGRPRAGELFF.